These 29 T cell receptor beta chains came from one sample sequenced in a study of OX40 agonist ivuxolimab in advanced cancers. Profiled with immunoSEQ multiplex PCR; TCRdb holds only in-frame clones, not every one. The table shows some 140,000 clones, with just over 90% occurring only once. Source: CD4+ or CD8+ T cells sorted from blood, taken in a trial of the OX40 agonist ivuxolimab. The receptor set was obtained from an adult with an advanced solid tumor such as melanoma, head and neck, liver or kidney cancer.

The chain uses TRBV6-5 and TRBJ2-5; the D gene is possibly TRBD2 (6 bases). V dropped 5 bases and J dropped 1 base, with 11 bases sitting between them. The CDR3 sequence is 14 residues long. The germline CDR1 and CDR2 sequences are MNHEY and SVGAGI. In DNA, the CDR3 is TGTGCCAGCAGTCGCACTAGCTCCCAAGAGACCCAGTACTTC. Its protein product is CASSRTSSQETQYF.

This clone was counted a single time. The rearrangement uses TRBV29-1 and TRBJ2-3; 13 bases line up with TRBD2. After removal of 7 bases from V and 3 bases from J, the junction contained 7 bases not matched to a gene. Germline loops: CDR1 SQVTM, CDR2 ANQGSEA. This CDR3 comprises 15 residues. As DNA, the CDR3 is TGCAGCGCCGGGACTAGCGGGATTTTTACAGATACGCAGTATTTT. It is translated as CSAGTSGIFTDTQYF.

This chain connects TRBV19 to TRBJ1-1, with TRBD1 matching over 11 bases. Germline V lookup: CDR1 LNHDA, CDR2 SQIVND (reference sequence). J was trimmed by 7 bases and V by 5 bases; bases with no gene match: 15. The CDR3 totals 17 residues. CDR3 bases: TGTGCCAGTAGTCGGGAGGGGGACAGGGGGAGGTATGGTGAAGCTTTCTTT. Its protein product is CASSREGDRGRYGEAFF.

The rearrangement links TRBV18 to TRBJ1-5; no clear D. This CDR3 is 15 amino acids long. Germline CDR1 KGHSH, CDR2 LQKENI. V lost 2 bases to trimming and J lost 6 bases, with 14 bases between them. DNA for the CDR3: TGTGCCAGCTCACCAGTAACCCTCGCGAGTCAGCCCCAGCATTTT. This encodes CASSPVTLASQPQHF.

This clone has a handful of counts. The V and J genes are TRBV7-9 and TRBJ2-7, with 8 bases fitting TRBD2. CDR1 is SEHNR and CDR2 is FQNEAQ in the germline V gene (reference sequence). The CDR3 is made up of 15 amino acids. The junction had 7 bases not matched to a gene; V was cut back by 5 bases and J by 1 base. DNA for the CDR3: TGTGCCAGCAGCCGTGGACTAGCCGGTTCCTACGAGCAGTACTTC. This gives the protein CASSRGLAGSYEQYF.

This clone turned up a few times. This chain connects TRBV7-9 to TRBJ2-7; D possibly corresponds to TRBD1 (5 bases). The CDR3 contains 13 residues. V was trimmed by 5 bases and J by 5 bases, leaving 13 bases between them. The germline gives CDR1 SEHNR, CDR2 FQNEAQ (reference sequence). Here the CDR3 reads CASSQTAGNEQYF. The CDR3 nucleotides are TGTGCCAGCAGCCAAACCGCAGGGAACGAGCAGTACTTC.

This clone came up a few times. CDR3 DNA sequence: TGTGCCAGCAGCCCCGGACAGGCTAACTATGGCTACACCTTC. This codes for CASSPGQANYGYTF. V and J are TRBV14 and TRBJ1-2; TRBD1 agrees at 7 bases. This CDR3 region has 14 residues. The V gene end was trimmed by 4 bases and the J gene end by 0 bases; junction bases not matched to a gene: 2. Germline V lookup: CDR1 SGHDN, CDR2 FVKESK. Supplemented by reference TRBV14 and TRBJ1-2, the full variable domain reads EAGVTQFPSHSVIEKGQTVTLRCDPISGHDNLYWYRRVMGKEIKFLLHFVKESKQDESGMPNNRFLAERTGGTYSTLKVQPAELEDSGVYFCASSPGQANYGYTFGSGTRLTVV.

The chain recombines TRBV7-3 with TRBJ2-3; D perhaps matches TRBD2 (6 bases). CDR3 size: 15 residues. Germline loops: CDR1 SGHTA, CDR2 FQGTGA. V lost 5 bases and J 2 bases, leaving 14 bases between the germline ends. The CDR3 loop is CASSPRPGDTDTQYF. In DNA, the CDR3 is TGTGCCAGCAGCCCCAGACCGGGGGACACAGATACGCAGTATTTT.

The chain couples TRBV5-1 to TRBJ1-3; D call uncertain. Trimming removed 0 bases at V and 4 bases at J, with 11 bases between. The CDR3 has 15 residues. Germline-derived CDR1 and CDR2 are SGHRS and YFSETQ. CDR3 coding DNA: TGCGCCAGCAGCTTGGGAAACCTTCCCGGAAACACCATATATTTT. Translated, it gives CASSLGNLPGNTIYF.

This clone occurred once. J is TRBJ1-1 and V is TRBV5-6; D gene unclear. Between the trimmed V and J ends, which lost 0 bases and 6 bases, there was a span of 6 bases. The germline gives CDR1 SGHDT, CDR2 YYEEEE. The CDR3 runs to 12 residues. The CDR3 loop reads CASSLGEAEAFF. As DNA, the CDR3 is TGTGCCAGCAGCTTGGGGGAGGCTGAAGCTTTCTTT.

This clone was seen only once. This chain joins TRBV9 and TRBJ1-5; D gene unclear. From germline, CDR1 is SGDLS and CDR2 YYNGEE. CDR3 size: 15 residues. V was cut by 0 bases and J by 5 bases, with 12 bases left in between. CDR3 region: CASSVGPGFDQPQHF. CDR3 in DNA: TGTGCCAGCAGCGTAGGCCCGGGGTTTGATCAGCCCCAGCATTTT.

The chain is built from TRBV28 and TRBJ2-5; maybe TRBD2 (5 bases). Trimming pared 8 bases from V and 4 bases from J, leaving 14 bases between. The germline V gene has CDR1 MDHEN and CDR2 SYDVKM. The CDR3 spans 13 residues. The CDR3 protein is CASLRGLRETQYF. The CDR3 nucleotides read TGTGCCAGCCTCCGCGGGCTTCGAGAGACCCAGTACTTC.

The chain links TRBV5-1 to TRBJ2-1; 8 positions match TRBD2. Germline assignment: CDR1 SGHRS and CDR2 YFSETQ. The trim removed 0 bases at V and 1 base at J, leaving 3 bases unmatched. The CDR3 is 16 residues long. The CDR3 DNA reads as TGCGCCAGCAGCTTGGAAGGGACTAGGTCCTACAATGAGCAGTTCTTC. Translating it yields CASSLEGTRSYNEQFF. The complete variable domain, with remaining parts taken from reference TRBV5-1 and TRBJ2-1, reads KAGVTQTPRYLIKTRGQQVTLSCSPISGHRSVSWYQQTPGQGLQFLFEYFSETQRNKGNFPGRFSGRQFSNSRSEMNVSTLELGDSALYLCASSLEGTRSYNEQFFGPGTRLTVL.

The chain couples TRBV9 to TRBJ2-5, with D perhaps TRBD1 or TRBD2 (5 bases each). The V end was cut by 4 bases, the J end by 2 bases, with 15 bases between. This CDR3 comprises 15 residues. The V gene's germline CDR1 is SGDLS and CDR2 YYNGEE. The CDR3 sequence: CASSPVGVGQETQYF. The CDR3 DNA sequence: TGTGCCAGCAGCCCAGTGGGGGTTGGGCAAGAGACCCAGTACTTC. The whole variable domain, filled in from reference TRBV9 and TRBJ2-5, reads DSGVTQTPKHLITATGQRVTLRCSPRSGDLSVYWYQQSLDQGLQFLIQYYNGEERAKGNILERFSAQQFPDLHSELNLSSLELGDSALYFCASSPVGVGQETQYFGPGTRLLVL.

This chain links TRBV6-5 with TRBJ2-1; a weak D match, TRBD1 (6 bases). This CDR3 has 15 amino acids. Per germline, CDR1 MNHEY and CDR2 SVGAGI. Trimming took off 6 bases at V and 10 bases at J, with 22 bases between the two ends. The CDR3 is CASSTSPNRAGEQFF. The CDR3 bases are TGTGCCAGCAGCACAAGCCCCAACAGGGCAGGCGAGCAGTTCTTC.

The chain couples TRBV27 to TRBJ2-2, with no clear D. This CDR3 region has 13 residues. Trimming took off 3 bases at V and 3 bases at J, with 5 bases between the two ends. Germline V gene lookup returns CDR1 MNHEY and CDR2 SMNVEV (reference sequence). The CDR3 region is CASSFTYTGELFF. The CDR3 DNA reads TGTGCCAGCAGTTTTACCTACACCGGGGAGCTGTTTTTT.

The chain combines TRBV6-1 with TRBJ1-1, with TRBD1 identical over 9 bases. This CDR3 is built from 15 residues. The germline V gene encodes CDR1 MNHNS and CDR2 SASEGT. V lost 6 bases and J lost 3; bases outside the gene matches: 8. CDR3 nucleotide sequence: TGTGCCAGCAGCAGTTACAGGGGGCGCGACACTGAAGCTTTCTTT. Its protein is CASSSYRGRDTEAFF.

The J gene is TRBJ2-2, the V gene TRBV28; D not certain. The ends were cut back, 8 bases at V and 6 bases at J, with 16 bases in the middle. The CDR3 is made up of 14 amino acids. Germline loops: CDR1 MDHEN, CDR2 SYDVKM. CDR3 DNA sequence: TGTGCCAGCGGCGGAATGTTTAACCCCGGGGAGCTGTTTTTT. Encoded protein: CASGGMFNPGELFF. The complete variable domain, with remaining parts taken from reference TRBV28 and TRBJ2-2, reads DVKVTQSSRYLVKRTGEKVFLECVQDMDHENMFWYRQDPGLGLRLIYFSYDVKMKEKGDIPEGYSVSREKKERFSLILESASTNQTSMYLCASGGMFNPGELFFGEGSRLTVL.

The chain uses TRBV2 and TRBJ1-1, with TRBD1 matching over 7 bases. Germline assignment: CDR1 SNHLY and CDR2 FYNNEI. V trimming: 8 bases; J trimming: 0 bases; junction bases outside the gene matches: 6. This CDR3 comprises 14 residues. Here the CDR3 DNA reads TGTGCCAGCCAGTCTACAGGGGTGAACACTGAAGCTTTCTTT. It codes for CASQSTGVNTEAFF.

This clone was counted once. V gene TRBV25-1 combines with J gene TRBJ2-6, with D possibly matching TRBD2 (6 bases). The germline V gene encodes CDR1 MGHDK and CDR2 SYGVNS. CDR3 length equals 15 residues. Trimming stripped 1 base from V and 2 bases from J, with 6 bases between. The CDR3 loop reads CASSESGAGANVLTF. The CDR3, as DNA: TGTGCCAGCAGTGAATCGGGAGCTGGGGCCAACGTCCTGACTTTC.

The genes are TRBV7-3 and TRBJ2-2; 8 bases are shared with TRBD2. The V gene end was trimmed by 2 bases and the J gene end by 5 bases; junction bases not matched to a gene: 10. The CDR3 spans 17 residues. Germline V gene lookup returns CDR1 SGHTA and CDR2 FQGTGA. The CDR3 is CASSLEDSGRGTGELFF. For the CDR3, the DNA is TGTGCCAGCAGCTTAGAGGACAGCGGGAGAGGTACCGGGGAGCTGTTTTTT.

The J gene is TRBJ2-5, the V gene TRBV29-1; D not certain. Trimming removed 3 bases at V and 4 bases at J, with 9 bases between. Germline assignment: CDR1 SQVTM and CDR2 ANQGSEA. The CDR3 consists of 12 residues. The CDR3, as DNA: TGCAGCGTTGAGAGGCCTGGAGAGACCCAGTACTTC. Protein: CSVERPGETQYF.

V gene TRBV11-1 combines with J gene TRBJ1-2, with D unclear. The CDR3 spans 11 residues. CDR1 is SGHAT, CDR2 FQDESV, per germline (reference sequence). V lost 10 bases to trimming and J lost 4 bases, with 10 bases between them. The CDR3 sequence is CATKQPYGYTF. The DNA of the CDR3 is TGTGCCACTAAACAACCCTATGGCTACACCTTC. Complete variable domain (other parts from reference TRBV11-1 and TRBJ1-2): EAEVAQSPRYKITEKSQAVAFWCDPISGHATLYWYRQILGQGPELLVQFQDESVVDDSQLPKDRFSAERLKGVDSTLKIQPAELGDSAMYLCATKQPYGYTFGSGTRLTVV.

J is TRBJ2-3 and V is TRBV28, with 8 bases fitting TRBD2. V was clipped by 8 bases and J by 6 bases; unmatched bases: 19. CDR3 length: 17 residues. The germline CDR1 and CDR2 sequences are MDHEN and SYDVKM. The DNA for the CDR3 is TGTGCCAGCCCGCGGGGAGGGAGCGGGAGTATCATGGATACGCAGTATTTT. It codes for CASPRGGSGSIMDTQYF.

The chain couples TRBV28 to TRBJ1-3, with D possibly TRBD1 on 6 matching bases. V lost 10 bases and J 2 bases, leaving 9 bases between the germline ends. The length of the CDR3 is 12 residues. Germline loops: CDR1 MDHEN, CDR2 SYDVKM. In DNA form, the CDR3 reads TGTGCCACCAACAGGGCTGGAAACACCATATATTTT. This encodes CATNRAGNTIYF.

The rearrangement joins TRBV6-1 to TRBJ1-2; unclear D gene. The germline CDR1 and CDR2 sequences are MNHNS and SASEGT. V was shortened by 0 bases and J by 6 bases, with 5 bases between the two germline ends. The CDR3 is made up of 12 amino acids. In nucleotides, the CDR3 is TGTGCCAGCAGTGAAGCATTGAATGGCTACACCTTC. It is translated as CASSEALNGYTF.

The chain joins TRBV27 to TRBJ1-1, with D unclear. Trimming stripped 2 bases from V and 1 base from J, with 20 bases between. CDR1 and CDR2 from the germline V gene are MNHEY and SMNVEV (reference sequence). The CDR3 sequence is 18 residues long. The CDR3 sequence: CASSLRLVMAGTNTEAFF. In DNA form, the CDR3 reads TGTGCCAGCAGTTTACGACTAGTGATGGCAGGCACGAACACTGAAGCTTTCTTT.

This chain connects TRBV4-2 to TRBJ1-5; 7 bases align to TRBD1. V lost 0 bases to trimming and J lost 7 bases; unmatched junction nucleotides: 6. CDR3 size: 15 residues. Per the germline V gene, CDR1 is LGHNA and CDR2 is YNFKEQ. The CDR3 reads CASSQDQGEVQPQHF. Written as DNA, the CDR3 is TGTGCCAGCAGCCAAGATCAGGGGGAAGTCCAGCCCCAGCATTTT.

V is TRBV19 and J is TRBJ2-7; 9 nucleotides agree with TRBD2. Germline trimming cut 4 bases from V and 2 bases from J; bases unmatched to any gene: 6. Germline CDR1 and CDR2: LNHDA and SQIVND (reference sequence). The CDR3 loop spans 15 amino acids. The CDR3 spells CASSTASGVTYEQYF. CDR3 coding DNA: TGTGCCAGTAGTACGGCTAGCGGGGTCACCTACGAGCAGTACTTC.